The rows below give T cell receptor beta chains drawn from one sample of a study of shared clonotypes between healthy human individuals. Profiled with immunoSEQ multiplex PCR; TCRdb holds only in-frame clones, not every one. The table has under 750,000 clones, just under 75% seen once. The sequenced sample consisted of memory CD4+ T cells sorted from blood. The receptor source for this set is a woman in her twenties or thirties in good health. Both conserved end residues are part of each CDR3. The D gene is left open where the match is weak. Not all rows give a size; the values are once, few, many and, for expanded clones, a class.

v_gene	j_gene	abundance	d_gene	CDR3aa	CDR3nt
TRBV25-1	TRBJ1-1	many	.	CASLRGASTEAFF	TGTGCCAGCTTACGTGGGGCGAGCACTGAAGCTTTCTTT
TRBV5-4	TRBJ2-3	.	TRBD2	CASSSRLAHTDTQYF	TGTGCCAGCAGCTCTCGACTAGCCCACACAGATACGCAGTATTTT
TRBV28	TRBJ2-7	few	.	CASSSPRGGMVQYF	TGTGCCAGCAGTTCCCCCAGGGGCGGTATGGTGCAGTACTTC
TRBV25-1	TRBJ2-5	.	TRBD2	CASSEVRTSGGQETQYF	TGTGCCAGCAGTGAAGTTAGGACTAGCGGAGGCCAAGAGACCCAGTACTTC
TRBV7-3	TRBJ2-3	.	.	CASSSGLSTDTQYF	TGTGCCAGCAGCTCTGGACTATCCACAGATACGCAGTATTTT
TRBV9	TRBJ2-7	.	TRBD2	CASSSERGDYEQYF	TGTGCCAGCAGTTCAGAACGGGGGGATTACGAGCAGTACTTC
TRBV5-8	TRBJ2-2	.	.	CASSLDGRHDTGELFF	TGTGCCAGCAGCTTGGACGGGAGACACGACACCGGGGAGCTGTTTTTT
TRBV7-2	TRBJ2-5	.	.	CASSPPGAMETQYF	TGTGCCAGCAGCCCGCCGGGGGCCATGGAGACCCAGTACTTC
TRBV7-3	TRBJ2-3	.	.	CASSLDRGTDTQYF	TGTGCCAGCAGCTTGGATCGGGGCACAGATACGCAGTATTTT
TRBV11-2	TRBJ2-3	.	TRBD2	CASSIRPGGGTDTQYF	TGTGCCAGCAGCATACGACCCGGGGGGGGCACAGATACGCAGTATTTT
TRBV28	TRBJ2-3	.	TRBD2	CASGIGTSGLTDTQYF	TGTGCCAGCGGTATTGGGACTAGCGGCCTCACAGATACGCAGTATTTT
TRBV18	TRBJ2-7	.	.	CASSPEPTAVSEQYF	TGTGCCAGCTCACCTGAGCCGACCGCCGTGAGCGAGCAGTACTTC
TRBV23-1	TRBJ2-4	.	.	CARDRRAGKNIQYF	TGCGCCAGAGACCGCAGGGCGGGGAAAAACATTCAGTACTTC
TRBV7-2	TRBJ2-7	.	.	CASSLVNEQYF	TGTGCCAGCAGCTTAGTAAACGAGCAGTACTTC
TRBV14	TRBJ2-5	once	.	CASSRTAGGYQETQYF	TGTGCCAGCAGCCGGACAGCCGGGGGCTATCAAGAGACCCAGTACTTC
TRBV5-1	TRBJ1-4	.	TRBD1	CASSPARQGLNEKLFF	TGCGCCAGCAGCCCCGCCAGACAGGGGTTGAATGAAAAACTGTTTTTT
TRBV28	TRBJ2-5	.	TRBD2	CASSVTSGLGQETQYF	TGTGCCAGCAGTGTGACTAGCGGGTTAGGCCAAGAGACCCAGTACTTC
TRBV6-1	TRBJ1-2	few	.	CASSEIRRTDGYTF	TGTGCCAGCAGTGAGATTCGACGGACAGACGGCTACACCTTC
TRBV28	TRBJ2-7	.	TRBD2	CASKQAGVGEQYF	TGTGCCAGCAAACAAGCGGGAGTGGGTGAGCAGTACTTC
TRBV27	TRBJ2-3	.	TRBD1	CASSLPKGAGGTDTQYF	TGTGCCAGCAGTTTACCGAAGGGGGCAGGGGGAACAGATACGCAGTATTTT
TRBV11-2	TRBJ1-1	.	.	CASSLTHVHTEAFF	TGTGCCAGCAGCTTAACTCATGTGCACACTGAAGCTTTCTTT
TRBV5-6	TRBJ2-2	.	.	CASSLEGGELFF	TGTGCCAGCAGCTTGGAGGGCGGGGAGCTGTTTTTT
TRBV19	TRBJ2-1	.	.	CASSAPRGAISYNEQFF	TGTGCCAGTAGTGCCCCCCGAGGTGCGATATCCTACAATGAGCAGTTCTTC
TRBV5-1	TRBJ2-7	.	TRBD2	CASSPSGGRAPEQYF	TGCGCCAGCAGCCCGTCTGGCGGGAGGGCCCCCGAGCAGTACTTC
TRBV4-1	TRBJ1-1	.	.	CASSQLRDTEAFF	TGCGCCAGCAGCCAGTTACGCGATACTGAAGCTTTCTTT
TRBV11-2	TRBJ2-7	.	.	CASSKTLGEQYF	TGTGCCAGCTCCAAGACCCTTGGCGAGCAGTACTTC
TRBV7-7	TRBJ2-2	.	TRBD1	CASSLTGVTGELFF	TGTGCCAGCAGCTTAACAGGGGTCACCGGGGAGCTGTTTTTT
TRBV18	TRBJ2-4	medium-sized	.	CASSPRQEANIQYF	TGTGCCAGCTCACCAAGGCAAGAGGCAAACATTCAGTACTTC
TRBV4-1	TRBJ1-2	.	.	CASSQPLYGYTF	TGCGCCAGCAGCCAACCCTTATATGGCTACACCTTC
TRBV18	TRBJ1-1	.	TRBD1	CASSPLTGMNTEAFF	TGTGCCAGCTCACCACTGACAGGGATGAACACTGAAGCTTTCTTT
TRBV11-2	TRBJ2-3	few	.	CASSQGYTDTQYF	TGTGCCAGCAGCCAGGGTTACACAGATACGCAGTATTTT
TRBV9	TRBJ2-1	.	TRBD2	CASSPSGSSYNEQFF	TGTGCCAGCAGCCCGAGCGGGAGTTCTTACAATGAGCAGTTCTTC
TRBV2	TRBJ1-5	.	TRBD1	CASQRTGGDQPQHF	TGTGCCAGCCAACGTACAGGGGGCGATCAGCCCCAGCATTTT
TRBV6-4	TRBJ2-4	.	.	CAKENIQYF	TGTGCCAAGGAAAACATTCAGTACTTC
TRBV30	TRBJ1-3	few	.	CAWSVTNSGNTIYF	TGTGCCTGGAGTGTAACGAACTCTGGAAACACCATATATTTT
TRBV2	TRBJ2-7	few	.	CASSRDGYEQYF	TGTGCCAGCAGTCGGGACGGCTACGAGCAGTACTTC
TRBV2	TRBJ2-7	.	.	CASSEGSRRSEQYF	TGTGCCAGCAGTGAAGGGTCCAGGAGGAGCGAGCAGTACTTC
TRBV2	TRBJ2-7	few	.	CASAAFYEQYF	TGTGCCAGCGCAGCTTTCTACGAGCAGTACTTC
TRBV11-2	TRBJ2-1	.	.	CASKNGLLGQRGEQFF	TGTGCCAGCAAGAACGGTTTATTGGGACAACGGGGTGAGCAGTTCTTC
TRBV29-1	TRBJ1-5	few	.	CSVTGSDNSQPQHF	TGCAGCGTTACAGGGTCGGACAATAGTCAGCCCCAGCATTTT
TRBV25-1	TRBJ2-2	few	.	CASSEFETTGELFF	TGTGCCAGCAGTGAATTCGAGACCACCGGGGAGCTGTTTTTT
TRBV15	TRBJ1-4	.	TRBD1	CATRAGGTNEKLFF	TGTGCCACCAGAGCAGGGGGGACTAATGAAAAACTGTTTTTT
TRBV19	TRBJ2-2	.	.	CASSRVRGTGELFF	TGTGCCAGCTCCCGGGTAAGGGGCACCGGGGAGCTGTTTTTT
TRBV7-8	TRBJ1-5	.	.	CASSQRRGDQPQHF	TGTGCCAGCAGCCAGAGACGGGGGGATCAGCCCCAGCATTTT
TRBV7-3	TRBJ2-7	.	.	CASSYHYEQYF	TGTGCCAGCAGCTACCACTACGAGCAGTACTTC
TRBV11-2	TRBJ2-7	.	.	CASSSLRRGGIGYEQYF	TGTGCCAGCAGCTCCCTCCGCCGGGGAGGCATTGGTTACGAGCAGTACTTC